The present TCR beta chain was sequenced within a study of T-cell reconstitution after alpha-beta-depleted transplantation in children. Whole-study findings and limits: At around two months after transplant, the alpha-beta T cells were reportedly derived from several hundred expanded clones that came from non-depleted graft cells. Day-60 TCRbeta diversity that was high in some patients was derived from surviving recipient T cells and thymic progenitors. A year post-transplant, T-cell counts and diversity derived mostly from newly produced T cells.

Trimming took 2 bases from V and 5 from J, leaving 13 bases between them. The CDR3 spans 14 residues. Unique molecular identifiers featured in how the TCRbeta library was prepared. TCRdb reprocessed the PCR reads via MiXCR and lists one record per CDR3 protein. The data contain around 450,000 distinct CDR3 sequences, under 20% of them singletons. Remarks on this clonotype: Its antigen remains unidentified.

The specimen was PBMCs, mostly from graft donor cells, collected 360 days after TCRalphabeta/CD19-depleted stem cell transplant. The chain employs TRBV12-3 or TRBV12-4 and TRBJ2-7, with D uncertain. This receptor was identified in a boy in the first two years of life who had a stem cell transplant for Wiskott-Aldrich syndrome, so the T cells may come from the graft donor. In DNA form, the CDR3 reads TGTGCCAGCAGTTTACGACCGGGTTTCGACGAGCAGTACTTC. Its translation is CASSLRPGFDEQYF.